This T cell receptor (beta chain) was sequenced during a study of vaccination and CD4 T cells after COVID-19. The overall study: Each of the control cultures got a CEFX pool, an HIV-1 Nef pool, or no peptide.

Deletions cut 6 bases from V and 7 bases from J, with 12 bases between. The CDR3 is made up of 13 amino acids. The treatment is: roughly nine-day PBMC culture with coronavirus spike peptide pools or control peptides (ViraFEST assay). Roughly 1.9 million PBMCs went into each well for culture with 8 to 10 IU/ml IL-2 and 10 ug/ml peptide pools. This clonotype has just a few counts. Antigen unknown. Cultured CD4+ T-cell DNA underwent Oncomine TCR Beta short-read sequencing. In TCRdb, the PCR reads were re-called with MiXCR into one record per CDR3 protein. The sample carries 10,000 to 13,000 distinct CDR3 sequences, around 53% recorded once.

Material for sequencing was CD4+ T cells from blood, cultured in vitro. This clonotype was sampled from a human donor who had recovered from COVID-19. V gene TRBV12-3 or TRBV12-4 combines with J gene TRBJ2-2, with a weak D call TRBD1 (5 bases). CDR3 nucleotides: TGTGCCAGCAGGGACACGACGTTCGGGGAGCTGTTTTTT. This codes for CASRDTTFGELFF.